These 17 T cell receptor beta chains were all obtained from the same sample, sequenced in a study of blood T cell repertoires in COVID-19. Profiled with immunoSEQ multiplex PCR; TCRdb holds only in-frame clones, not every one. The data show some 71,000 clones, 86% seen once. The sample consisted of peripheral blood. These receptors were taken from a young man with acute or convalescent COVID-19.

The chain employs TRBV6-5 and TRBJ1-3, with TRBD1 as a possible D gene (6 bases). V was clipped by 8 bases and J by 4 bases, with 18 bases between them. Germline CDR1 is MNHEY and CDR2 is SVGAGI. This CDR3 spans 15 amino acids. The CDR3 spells CASWRTGGGGNTIYF. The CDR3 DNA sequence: TGTGCCAGCTGGCGGACGGGGGGCGGAGGAAACACCATATATTTT.

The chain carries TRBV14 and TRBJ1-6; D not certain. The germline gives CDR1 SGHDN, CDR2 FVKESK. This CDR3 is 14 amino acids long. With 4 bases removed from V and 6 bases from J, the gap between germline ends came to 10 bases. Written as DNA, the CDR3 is TGTGCCAGCAGCCTGGCGGGCGGTAATTCACCCCTCCACTTT. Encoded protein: CASSLAGGNSPLHF.

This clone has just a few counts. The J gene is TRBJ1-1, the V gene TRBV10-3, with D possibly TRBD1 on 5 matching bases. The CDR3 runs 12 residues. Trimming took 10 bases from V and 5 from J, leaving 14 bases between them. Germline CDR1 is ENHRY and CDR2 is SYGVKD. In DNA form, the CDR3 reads TGTGCCAGCGCCGGGGGGATGACTGAAGCTTTCTTT. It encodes CASAGGMTEAFF.

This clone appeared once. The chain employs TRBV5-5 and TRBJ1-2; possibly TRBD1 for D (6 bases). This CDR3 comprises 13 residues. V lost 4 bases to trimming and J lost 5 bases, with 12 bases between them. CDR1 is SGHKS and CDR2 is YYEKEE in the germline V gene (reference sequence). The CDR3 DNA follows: TGTGCCAGCAGCCCAACCACAGGGTATGGCTACACCTTC. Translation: CASSPTTGYGYTF.

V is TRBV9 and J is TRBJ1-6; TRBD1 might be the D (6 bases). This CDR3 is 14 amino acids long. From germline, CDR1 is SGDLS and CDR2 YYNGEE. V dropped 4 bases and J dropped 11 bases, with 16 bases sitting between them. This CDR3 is CASSQGQGGTPLHF. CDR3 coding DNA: TGTGCCAGCAGCCAGGGACAAGGCGGTACACCCCTCCACTTT. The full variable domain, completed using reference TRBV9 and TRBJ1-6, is DSGVTQTPKHLITATGQRVTLRCSPRSGDLSVYWYQQSLDQGLQFLIQYYNGEERAKGNILERFSAQQFPDLHSELNLSSLELGDSALYFCASSQGQGGTPLHFGNGTRLTVT.

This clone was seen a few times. CDR3 DNA sequence: TGCGCCAGCAGCCGGGACAGGGGTCGAGGTGAAGCTTTCTTT. The encoded protein is CASSRDRGRGEAFF. This rearrangement joins TRBV5-1 to TRBJ1-1, with 10 positions matching TRBD1. This CDR3 spans 14 amino acids. Germline loops: CDR1 SGHRS, CDR2 YFSETQ. V trimming: 4 bases; J trimming: 7 bases; junction bases outside the gene matches: 7.

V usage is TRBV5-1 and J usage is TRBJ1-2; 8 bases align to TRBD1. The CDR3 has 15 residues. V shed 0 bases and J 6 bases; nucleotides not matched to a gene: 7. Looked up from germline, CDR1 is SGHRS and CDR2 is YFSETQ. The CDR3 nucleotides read TGCGCCAGCAGCTTGGCCGACAGGGGATTTGATGGCTACACCTTC. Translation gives CASSLADRGFDGYTF.

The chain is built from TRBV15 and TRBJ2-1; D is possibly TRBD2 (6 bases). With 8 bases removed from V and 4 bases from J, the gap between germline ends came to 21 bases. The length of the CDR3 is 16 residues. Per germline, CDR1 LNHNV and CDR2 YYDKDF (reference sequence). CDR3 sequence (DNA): TGTGCCACCGCAGCGGCGGTCTGGAGGGATTACAATGAGCAGTTCTTC. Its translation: CATAAAVWRDYNEQFF.

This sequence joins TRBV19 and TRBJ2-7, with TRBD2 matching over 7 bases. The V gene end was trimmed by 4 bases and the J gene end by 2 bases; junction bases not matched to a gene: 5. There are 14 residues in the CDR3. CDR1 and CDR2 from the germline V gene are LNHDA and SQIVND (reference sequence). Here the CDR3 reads CASSTTGTTYEQYF. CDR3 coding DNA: TGTGCCAGTAGTACGACCGGGACTACCTACGAGCAGTACTTC.

The CDR3: CASSLGQGVNQPQHF. Here the CDR3 DNA reads TGTGCCAGCAGCCTGGGACAGGGGGTTAATCAGCCCCAGCATTTT. J is TRBJ1-5 and V is TRBV6-6; 11 bases are shared with TRBD1. Germline V gives CDR1 MNHNY, CDR2 SVGAGI (reference sequence). Trimming at V came to 6 bases and at J to 4 bases, leaving 5 bases not matched to a gene. This CDR3 comprises 15 residues.

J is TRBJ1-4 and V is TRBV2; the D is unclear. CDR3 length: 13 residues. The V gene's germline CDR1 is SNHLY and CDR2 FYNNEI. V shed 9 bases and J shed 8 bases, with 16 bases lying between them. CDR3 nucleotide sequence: TGTGCCAGTCAATGGAGGCTACGAGAAAAACTGTTTTTT. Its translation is CASQWRLREKLFF.

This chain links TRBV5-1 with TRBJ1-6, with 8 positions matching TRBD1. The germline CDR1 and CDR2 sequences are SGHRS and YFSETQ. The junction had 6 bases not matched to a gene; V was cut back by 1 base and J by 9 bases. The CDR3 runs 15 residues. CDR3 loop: CASSLLQGAGSPLHF. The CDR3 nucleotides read TGCGCCAGCAGCTTGTTGCAGGGGGCGGGTTCACCCCTCCACTTT.

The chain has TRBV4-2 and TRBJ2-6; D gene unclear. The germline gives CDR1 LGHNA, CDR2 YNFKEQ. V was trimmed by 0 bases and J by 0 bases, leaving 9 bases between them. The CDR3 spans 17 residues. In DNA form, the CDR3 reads TGTGCCAGCAGCCAAGAACGGTTCCCCTCTGGGGCCAACGTCCTGACTTTC. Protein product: CASSQERFPSGANVLTF.

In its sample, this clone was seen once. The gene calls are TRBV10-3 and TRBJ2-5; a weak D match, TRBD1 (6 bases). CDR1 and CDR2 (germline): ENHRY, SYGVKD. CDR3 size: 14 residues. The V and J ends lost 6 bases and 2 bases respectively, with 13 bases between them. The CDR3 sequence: CAISAGDGQETQYF. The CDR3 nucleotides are TGTGCCATCAGCGCAGGGGACGGACAAGAGACCCAGTACTTC.

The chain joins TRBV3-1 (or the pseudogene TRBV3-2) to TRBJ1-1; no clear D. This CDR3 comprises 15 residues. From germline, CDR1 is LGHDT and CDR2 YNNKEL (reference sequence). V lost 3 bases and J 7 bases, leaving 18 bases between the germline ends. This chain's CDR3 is CASSQYWGEGGEAFF. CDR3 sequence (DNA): TGTGCCAGCAGCCAGTATTGGGGTGAGGGCGGTGAAGCTTTCTTT.

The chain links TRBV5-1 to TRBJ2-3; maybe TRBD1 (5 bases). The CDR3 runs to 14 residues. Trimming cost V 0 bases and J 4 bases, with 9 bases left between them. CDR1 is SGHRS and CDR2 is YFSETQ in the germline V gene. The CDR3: CASSLAGSADTQYF. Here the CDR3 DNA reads TGCGCCAGCAGCTTGGCAGGGTCCGCAGATACGCAGTATTTT.

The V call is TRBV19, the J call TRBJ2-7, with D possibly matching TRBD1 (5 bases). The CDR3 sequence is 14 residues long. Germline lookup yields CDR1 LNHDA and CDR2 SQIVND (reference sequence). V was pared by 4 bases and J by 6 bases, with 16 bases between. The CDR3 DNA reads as TGTGCCAGTAGTAGTTACCAGGGTTGGGGCGAGCAGTACTTC. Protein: CASSSYQGWGEQYF.